This note documents a single T cell receptor beta chain sequence. Its antigen is unknown. This entry belongs to a study of beta chain features in type 1 diabetes. About the study: All samples yielded 107,917,701 examined sorted cells. Findings and caveats of the study: When Type 1 diabetes patients were examined, their TCRB CDR3s proved moderately but significantly shorter in all four CD4+ subsets.

The CDR3 contains 12 residues. The germline gives CDR1 MNHNY, CDR2 SVGAGI (reference sequence). Trimming took off 6 bases at V and 5 bases at J, with 10 bases between the two ends. Expressed TCRB transcripts were sequenced because the isolated RNA had all been reverse transcribed beforehand. Data came from immunoSEQ multiplex PCR; TCRdb stores just in-frame clones and leaves some out. The data contain 640,000 or so clones, around 15% of them singletons. In all sorted populations, purity surpassed 95%. This TCR came from a man between 18 and 29 years old with type 1 diabetes. Sample: naive CD4+ T cells from blood. The chain employs TRBV6-6 and TRBJ2-5; the D is unclear. The CDR3 protein is CASSASGETQYF. The CDR3 coding sequence is TGTGCCAGCAGCGCCTCGGGCGAGACCCAGTACTTC.